Here is one T cell receptor (beta chain) with its context. What it binds is unknown. This sample is part of a study of shared clonotypes between healthy human individuals. Across the study: CD8 memory received one plate per donor, CD8 naive two, CD4 memory three and CD4 naive three. The study's findings and limits: Represented genetic and exposure-history diversity was restricted by having few donors.

TCRdb's table, derived via immunoSEQ multiplex PCR, lists solely in-frame clones and lacks some. The sample holds around 2,000,000 clones, approximately 94% seen once. Terminally differentiated effector memory CD45RA+ cells were excluded from the naive CD8 cells, which were CD45RO-negative and positively selected for CCR7. The CDR3 loop spans 17 amino acids. Trimming removed 0 bases from V and 0 bases from J; junction bases left unmatched: 6. Germline lookup yields CDR1 SGDLS and CDR2 YYNGEE. The receptor's source is a man between 18 and 35 years old in good health. Some clones in this sample may be carry-over from other donors' samples. V gene TRBV9 combines with J gene TRBJ1-3; 7 bases map to TRBD1. The specimen sequenced was naive CD8+ T cells from PBMCs. The CDR3 region is CASSVGGGGLSGNTIYF. The CDR3 DNA follows: TGTGCCAGCAGCGTAGGTGGAGGGGGCCTCTCTGGAAACACCATATATTTT.